The 23 T cell receptor beta chains below all came from one sample that was sequenced in a study of neurological immune-mediated disorders. MiXCR, run by TCRdb on the 5' RACE reads, gives a single entry per CDR3 protein. Of 45,000 to 70,000 distinct CDR3 sequences listed, about 4% are singletons. What was sequenced was PBMCs. The receptor source for this set is a man aged 45-65 years with multiple sclerosis.

This clonotype appeared many times. This chain joins TRBV28 and TRBJ2-7; no clear D gene. Germline values: CDR1 MDHEN, CDR2 SYDVKM. Trimming cost V 3 bases and J 7 bases, with 10 bases left between them. The CDR3 length is 12 residues. The CDR3 DNA reads TGTGCCAGCAGTTTGAGTAATGGGGAGCAGTACTTC. This gives the protein CASSLSNGEQYF.

This clonotype occurred many times. This chain connects TRBV10-3 to TRBJ2-5, with TRBD2 identical over 7 bases. The V gene's germline CDR1 is ENHRY and CDR2 SYGVKD. Germline trimming cut 2 bases from V and 1 base from J; bases unmatched to any gene: 4. The CDR3 has 15 amino acids. The CDR3 sequence: CAISEERGVQETQYF. The CDR3 DNA reads as TGTGCCATCAGTGAGGAGCGGGGCGTCCAAGAGACCCAGTACTTC.

The rearrangement uses TRBV7-6 and TRBJ2-7; TRBD2 matches 8 bases. The CDR3 consists of 15 residues. Germline V CDR1 and CDR2: SGHVS, FNYEAQ. J was trimmed by 3 bases and V by 1 base; bases with no gene match: 5. CDR3 protein: CASSLGPGGDYEQYF. The CDR3 nucleotides are TGTGCCAGCAGCTTAGGGCCGGGAGGGGACTACGAGCAGTACTTC. Full variable domain (outside the CDR3, taken from reference TRBV7-6 and TRBJ2-7): GAGVSQSPRYKVTKRGQDVALRCDPISGHVSLYWYRQALGQGPEFLTYFNYEAQQDKSGLPNDRFSAERPEGSISTLTIQRTEQRDSAMYRCASSLGPGGDYEQYFGPGTRLTVT.

The chain combines TRBV12-3 or TRBV12-4 with TRBJ2-2; D may be TRBD1 or TRBD2 (5 bases each). This CDR3 spans 15 amino acids. Deletions cut 2 bases from V and 2 bases from J, with 9 bases between. CDR3 sequence reads: CASSLFGTNTGELFF. Here the CDR3 DNA reads TGTGCCAGCAGTTTATTCGGGACCAACACCGGGGAGCTGTTTTTT.

This clonotype was seen at least ten times. Just one base apart from a much larger clone, this may be a read error. The V and J genes are TRBV7-2 and TRBJ2-1; unclear D gene. CDR3 length equals 15 residues. Trimming pared 5 bases from V and 5 bases from J, leaving 16 bases between. CDR1 is SGHTA and CDR2 is FQGNSA in the germline V gene. The CDR3 sequence: CASSLQGKNHNEQFF. CDR3 nucleotides: TGTGCCAGCAGCCTCCAAGGAAAGAACCACAATGAGCAGTTCTTC.

About this clonotype itself: In this CDR3 the conserved last residue, phenylalanine or tryptophan, is missing, so a read error is likely. The chain links TRBV12-3 or TRBV12-4 to TRBJ2-4, with 7 positions matching TRBD2. The J segment lost 1 base and the V segment lost 7 bases, leaving 10 bases of the junction unmatched. The CDR3 is made up of 16 amino acids. CDR3 residues: CASTQGPRGAKNIQYN. The DNA for the CDR3 is TGTGCCAGCACCCAAGGGCCGCGGGGGGCCAAAAACATTCAGTACAAC.

This chain joins TRBV7-6 and TRBJ1-1, with D perhaps matching TRBD1 (6 bases). V lost 5 bases and J 12 bases, leaving 19 bases between the germline ends. Per the germline V gene, CDR1 is SGHVS and CDR2 is FNYEAQ. The CDR3 consists of 13 residues. CDR3 bases: TGTGCCAGCAGCCGAGAGACAGGCAGTCGGACTTTCTTT. Translating it yields CASSRETGSRTFF. The whole variable domain, filled in from reference TRBV7-6 and TRBJ1-1, reads GAGVSQSPRYKVTKRGQDVALRCDPISGHVSLYWYRQALGQGPEFLTYFNYEAQQDKSGLPNDRFSAERPEGSISTLTIQRTEQRDSAMYRCASSRETGSRTFFGQGTRLTVV.

This clonotype was picked up many times. The chain has TRBV3-1 and TRBJ2-7; 7 bases line up with TRBD1. This CDR3 has 15 amino acids. Germline V CDR1 and CDR2: LGHDT, YNNKEL (reference sequence). After removal of 0 bases from V and 0 bases from J, the junction contained 2 bases not matched to a gene. CDR3 loop: CASSQDRGSSYEQYF. The DNA for the CDR3 is TGTGCCAGCAGCCAAGACAGGGGGTCCTCCTACGAGCAGTACTTC.

This clonotype was found many times. This rearrangement joins TRBV5-1 to TRBJ1-2; TRBD1 aligns across 9 bases. Germline CDR1 is SGHRS and CDR2 is YFSETQ. The J segment lost 8 bases and the V segment lost 2 bases, leaving 7 bases of the junction unmatched. The CDR3 length is 14 residues. CDR3 region: CASSFTGQGYGYTF. The CDR3 DNA follows: TGCGCCAGCAGCTTCACGGGACAGGGTTACGGCTACACCTTC.

This clonotype was counted at least ten times. This chain links TRBV5-1 with TRBJ2-7; TRBD1 aligns across 9 bases. The germline CDR1 and CDR2 sequences are SGHRS and YFSETQ. The CDR3 extends over 18 amino acids. Unmatched junction bases numbered 13, after V lost 3 bases and J lost 0 bases. For the CDR3, the DNA is TGCGCCAGCAGCTCCACCCGGGACAGGGATGACGTCTCCTACGAGCAGTACTTC. Residues: CASSSTRDRDDVSYEQYF.

This clonotype was detected many times. The CDR3 protein is CASSLAGYEKLFF. The CDR3, as DNA: TGTGCCAGCAGCTTAGCAGGTTATGAAAAACTGTTTTTT. The chain employs TRBV11-2 and TRBJ1-4; D unclear. The ends were cut back, 1 base at V and 6 bases at J, with 6 bases in the middle. Per the germline V gene, CDR1 is SGHAT and CDR2 is FQNNGV. The CDR3 spans 13 residues.

This clonotype has a count of ten or more. The DNA of the CDR3 is TGCGCCAGCAGCCAAGGTTCAGGAAGCGAGTCTGGCTACACCTTC. Its protein product is CASSQGSGSESGYTF. The rearrangement links TRBV4-1 to TRBJ1-2, with D unclear. Per germline, CDR1 MGHRA and CDR2 YSYEKL. Deletions cut 1 base from V and 7 bases from J, with 16 bases between. The CDR3 has 15 residues.

In its sample, this clonotype was seen many times. The rearrangement joins TRBV20-1 to TRBJ2-7; 9 nucleotides line up with TRBD1. V lost 4 bases to trimming and J lost 11 bases; unmatched junction nucleotides: 12. Germline assignment: CDR1 DFQATT and CDR2 SNEGSKA (reference sequence). The CDR3 is 13 amino acids. This chain's CDR3 is CSAKGTGRGNEYF. Here the CDR3 DNA reads TGCAGTGCTAAGGGGACAGGGAGGGGGAATGAGTACTTC.

This clonotype was seen repeatedly, ten times or more. This sequence joins TRBV5-5 and TRBJ1-6; D is uncertain. Trimming removed 2 bases from V and 8 bases from J, with 11 bases in between. This CDR3 region has 14 residues. Germline CDR1 and CDR2: SGHKS and YYEKEE (reference sequence). This chain's CDR3 is CASSFGRGDSPLHF. The CDR3 coding sequence is TGTGCCAGCAGCTTTGGACGTGGGGATTCACCCCTCCACTTT.

Many counts were recorded for this clonotype. The rearrangement links TRBV20-1 to TRBJ2-7; 9 bases align to TRBD1. CDR1 and CDR2 from the germline V gene are DFQATT and SNEGSKA (reference sequence). J was trimmed by 6 bases and V by 3 bases; bases with no gene match: 12. CDR3 size: 15 residues. The CDR3 region is CSASTPGQGVSEQYF. CDR3 in DNA: TGCAGTGCTAGTACACCGGGACAGGGAGTCTCCGAGCAGTACTTC.

This clonotype was observed a handful of times. A much more abundant neighbour one base away suggests this may be a read error. This chain joins TRBV20-1 and TRBJ2-7; D gene uncertain. The V and J ends lost 2 bases and 5 bases respectively, with 13 bases between them. The CDR3 consists of 13 residues. The germline V gene encodes CDR1 DFQATT and CDR2 SNEGSKA (reference sequence). This CDR3 reads CSARLTGLNEQYF. The CDR3 DNA sequence: TGCAGTGCTAGATTAACCGGATTAAACGAGCAGTACTTC.

The chain carries TRBV6-1 and TRBJ2-7, with D possibly called TRBD1 or TRBD2 (5 bases each). CDR3 size: 13 residues. Trimming shortened V by 5 bases and J by 6 bases, and 14 bases separated the two germline ends. Germline lookup yields CDR1 MNHNS and CDR2 SASEGT. The CDR3 loop reads CASSTGAWGEQYF. For the CDR3, the DNA is TGTGCCAGCAGTACCGGGGCCTGGGGCGAGCAGTACTTC.

In its sample, this clonotype was seen many times. The chain recombines TRBV7-6 with TRBJ2-3; TRBD2 might be the D (6 bases). The CDR3 loop spans 13 amino acids. V gave up 8 bases and J gave up 10 bases, with 19 bases separating them. Germline CDR1 is SGHVS and CDR2 is FNYEAQ. CDR3 DNA sequence: TGTGCCAGCTCCCCCAGTCGACTAGTTGCGCAGTATTTT. Translation gives CASSPSRLVAQYF.

Only a few counts were recorded for this clonotype. The CDR3 DNA sequence: TGTGCCAGCAGCTCCCCGGGGCGCTCCTACGAGCAGTACTTC. Translating it yields CASSSPGRSYEQYF. V gene TRBV7-9 combines with J gene TRBJ2-7, with D perhaps assigned TRBD1 or TRBD2 (5 bases each). V dropped 4 bases and J dropped 0 bases, with 10 bases sitting between them. The CDR3 sequence is 14 residues long. The germline V gene has CDR1 SEHNR and CDR2 FQNEAQ (reference sequence).

This clonotype was detected a few times. V usage is TRBV18 and J usage is TRBJ2-1, with 15 bases matching TRBD2. J lost 2 bases, V lost 2 bases, and 13 bases had no gene match. The CDR3 sequence is 21 residues long. Looked up from germline, CDR1 is KGHSH and CDR2 is LQKENI. The CDR3 DNA follows: TGTGCCAGCTCACCAGGGGCCTGGACTAGCGGGAGGGCGTTTACCTACAATGAGCAGTTCTTC. Its translation is CASSPGAWTSGRAFTYNEQFF. Variable domain in full (rest from reference TRBV18 and TRBJ2-1): NAGVMQNPRHLVRRRGQEARLRCSPMKGHSHVYWYRQLPEEGLKFMVYLQKENIIDESGMPKERFSAEFPKEGPSILRIQQVVRGDSAAYFCASSPGAWTSGRAFTYNEQFFGPGTRLTVL.

This clonotype was recorded at least ten times. V is TRBV12-3 or TRBV12-4 and J is TRBJ2-3; no clear D gene. The CDR3 consists of 15 residues. Trimming shortened V by 2 bases and J by 1 base, and 10 bases separated the two germline ends. CDR3 loop: CASSLFTRGTDTQYF. Written as DNA, the CDR3 is TGTGCCAGCAGTTTATTTACAAGGGGCACAGATACGCAGTATTTT.

The chain uses TRBV2 and TRBJ2-5; D remains unclear. The CDR3 length is 12 residues. V was clipped by 7 bases and J by 2 bases, with 8 bases between them. The germline V gene has CDR1 SNHLY and CDR2 FYNNEI. This CDR3 reads CASTRVQETQYF. DNA of the CDR3: TGTGCCAGCACTAGAGTACAAGAGACCCAGTACTTC.

This clonotype was seen repeatedly, ten times or more. This rearrangement joins TRBV2 to TRBJ2-2, with TRBD1 matching 7 bases. The ends lost 7 bases at V and 12 bases at J; junction bases unmatched: 17. This CDR3 is 15 amino acids long. CDR1 and CDR2 from the germline V gene are SNHLY and FYNNEI. This CDR3 is CASTDPDRVRSQLFF. The CDR3, as DNA: TGTGCCAGCACTGATCCAGACAGGGTTAGAAGTCAGCTGTTTTTT. Full variable domain (missing parts from reference TRBV2 and TRBJ2-2): EPEVTQTPSHQVTQMGQEVILRCVPISNHLYFYWYRQILGQKVEFLVSFYNNEISEKSEIFDDQFSVERPDGSNFTLKIRSTKLEDSAMYFCASTDPDRVRSQLFFGEGSRLTVL.